This TCR beta chain was found in a study of graft-versus-host responses after intestinal transplantation. Study summary: Those transplanted obtained multivisceral, liver-intestinal, or isolated intestinal grafts. Induction using anti-thymocyte globulin, followed by tacrolimus and steroids for 2 to 4 years, was given to all recipients.

Clones were read by immunoSEQ multiplex PCR, and TCRdb kept only the in-frame ones, dropping some. The profile shows about 110,000 clones, approximately 93% of them singletons. The germline V gene has CDR1 KGHSY and CDR2 FQNENV. V lost 2 bases and J lost 6, with 13 bases in between. This CDR3 is 14 amino acids long. On this clone: Its specificity is not known.

The chain combines TRBV16 with TRBJ1-1; possible D gene TRBD1, 5 bases. The receptor was isolated from a human donor who was the organ donor for an intestinal transplant. The input for sequencing was unstimulated CD8+ T cells sorted from spleen or lymph node cells, taken before transplant. CDR3 DNA sequence: TGTGCCAGCAGCCAACTCTTCAGGGTCCCTGAAGCTTTCTTT. The encoded protein is CASSQLFRVPEAFF.